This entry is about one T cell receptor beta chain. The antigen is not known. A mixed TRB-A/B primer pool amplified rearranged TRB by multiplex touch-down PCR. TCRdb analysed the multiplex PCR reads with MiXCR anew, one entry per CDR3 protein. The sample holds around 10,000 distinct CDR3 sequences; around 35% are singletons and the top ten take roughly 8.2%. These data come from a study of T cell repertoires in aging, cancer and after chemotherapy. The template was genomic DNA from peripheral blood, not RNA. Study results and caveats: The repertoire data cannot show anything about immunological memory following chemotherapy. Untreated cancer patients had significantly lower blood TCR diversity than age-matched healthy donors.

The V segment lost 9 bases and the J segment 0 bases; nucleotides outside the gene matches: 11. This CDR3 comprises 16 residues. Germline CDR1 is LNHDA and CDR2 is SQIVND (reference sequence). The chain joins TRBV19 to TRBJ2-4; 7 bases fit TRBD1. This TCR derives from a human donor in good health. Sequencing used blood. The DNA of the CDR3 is TGTGCCAGCCGTTCCCCGGGACAGCTAGCCAAAAACATTCAGTACTTC. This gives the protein CASRSPGQLAKNIQYF.